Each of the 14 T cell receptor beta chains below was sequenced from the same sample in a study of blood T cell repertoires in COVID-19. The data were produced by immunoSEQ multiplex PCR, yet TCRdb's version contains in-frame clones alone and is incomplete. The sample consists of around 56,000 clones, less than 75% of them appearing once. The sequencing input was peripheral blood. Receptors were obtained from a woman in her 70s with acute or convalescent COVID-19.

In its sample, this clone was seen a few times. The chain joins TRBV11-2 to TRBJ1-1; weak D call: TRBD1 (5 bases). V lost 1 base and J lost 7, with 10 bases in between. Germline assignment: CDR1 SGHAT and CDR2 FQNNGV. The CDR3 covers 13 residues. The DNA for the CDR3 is TGTGCCAGCAGCTTAGCAAGTAGGGGTGAAGCTTTCTTT. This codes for CASSLASRGEAFF.

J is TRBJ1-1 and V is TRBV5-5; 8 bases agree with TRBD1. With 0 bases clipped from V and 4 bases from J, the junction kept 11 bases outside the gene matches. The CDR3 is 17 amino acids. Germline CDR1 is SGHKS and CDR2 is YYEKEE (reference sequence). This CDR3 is CASSLDPYRGRGTEAFF. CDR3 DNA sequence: TGTGCCAGCAGCTTGGACCCCTACAGGGGGAGGGGCACTGAAGCTTTCTTT.

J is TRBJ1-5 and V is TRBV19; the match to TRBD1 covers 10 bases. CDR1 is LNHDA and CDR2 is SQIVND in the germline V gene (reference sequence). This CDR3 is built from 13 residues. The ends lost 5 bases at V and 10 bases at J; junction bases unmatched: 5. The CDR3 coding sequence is TGTGCCAGTAGTGGGGACAGGGGTCAACCCCAGCATTTT. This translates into CASSGDRGQPQHF.

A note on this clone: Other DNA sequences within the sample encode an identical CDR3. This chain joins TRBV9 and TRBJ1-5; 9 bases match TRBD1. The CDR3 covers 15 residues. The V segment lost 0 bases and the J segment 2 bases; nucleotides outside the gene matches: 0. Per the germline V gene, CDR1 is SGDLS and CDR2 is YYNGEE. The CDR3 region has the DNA TGTGCCAGCAGCGTAGGGACAGGGGGCAATCAGCCCCAGCATTTT. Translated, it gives CASSVGTGGNQPQHF.

The CDR3 sequence: CASSPPRAPTRQETQYF. The CDR3 region has the DNA TGTGCCAGCAGCCCCCCCCGAGCACCTACCCGTCAAGAGACCCAGTACTTC. This chain joins TRBV5-4 and TRBJ2-5; D not certain. V dropped 4 bases and J dropped 2 bases, with 21 bases sitting between them. This CDR3 comprises 17 residues. Per the germline V gene, CDR1 is SGHNT and CDR2 is YYREEE (reference sequence).

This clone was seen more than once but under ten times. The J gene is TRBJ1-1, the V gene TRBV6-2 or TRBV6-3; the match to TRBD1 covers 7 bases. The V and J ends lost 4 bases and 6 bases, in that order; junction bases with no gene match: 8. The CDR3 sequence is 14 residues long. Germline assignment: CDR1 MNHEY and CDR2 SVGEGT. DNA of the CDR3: TGTGCCAGCAGTTGGGACAGCGGAATTGCTGAAGCTTTCTTT. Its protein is CASSWDSGIAEAFF.

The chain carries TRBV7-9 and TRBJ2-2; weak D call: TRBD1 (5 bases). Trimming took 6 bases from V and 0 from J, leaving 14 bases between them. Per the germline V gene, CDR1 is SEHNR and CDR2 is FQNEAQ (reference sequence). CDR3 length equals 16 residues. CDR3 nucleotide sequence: TGTGCCAGCAGTCCTGACCGGACAACGAACACCGGGGAGCTGTTTTTT. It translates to CASSPDRTTNTGELFF.

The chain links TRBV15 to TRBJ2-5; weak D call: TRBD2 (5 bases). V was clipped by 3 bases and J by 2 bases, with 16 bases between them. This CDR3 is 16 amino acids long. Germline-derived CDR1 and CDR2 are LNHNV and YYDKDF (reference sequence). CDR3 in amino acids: CATSSWGTGKQETQYF. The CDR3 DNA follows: TGTGCCACCAGCAGTTGGGGTACCGGGAAACAAGAGACCCAGTACTTC.

The chain's CDR3 is CASSLGVPGELFF. In DNA, the CDR3 is TGCGCCAGCAGCTTAGGGGTCCCCGGGGAGCTGTTTTTT. The chain uses TRBV5-1 and TRBJ2-2, with D maybe TRBD1 (5 bases). Trimming removed 2 bases from V and 6 bases from J, with 8 bases in between. The germline V gene encodes CDR1 SGHRS and CDR2 YFSETQ. The CDR3 extends over 13 amino acids. Variable domain in full (rest from reference TRBV5-1 and TRBJ2-2): KAGVTQTPRYLIKTRGQQVTLSCSPISGHRSVSWYQQTPGQGLQFLFEYFSETQRNKGNFPGRFSGRQFSNSRSEMNVSTLELGDSALYLCASSLGVPGELFFGEGSRLTVL.

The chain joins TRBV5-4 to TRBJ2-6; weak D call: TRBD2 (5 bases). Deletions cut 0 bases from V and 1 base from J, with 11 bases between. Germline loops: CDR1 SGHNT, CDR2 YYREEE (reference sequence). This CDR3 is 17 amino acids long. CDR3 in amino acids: CASSLAGRESGANVLTF. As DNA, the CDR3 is TGTGCCAGCAGCTTGGCCGGACGGGAATCTGGGGCCAACGTCCTGACTTTC.

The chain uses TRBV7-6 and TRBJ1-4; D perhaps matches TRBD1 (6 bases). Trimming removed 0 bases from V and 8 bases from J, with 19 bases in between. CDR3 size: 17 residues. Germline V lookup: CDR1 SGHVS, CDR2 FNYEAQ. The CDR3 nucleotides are TGTGCCAGCAGCTTAGCTCCCCCGCAGGGGTCGGGGGAAAAACTGTTTTTT. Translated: CASSLAPPQGSGEKLFF.

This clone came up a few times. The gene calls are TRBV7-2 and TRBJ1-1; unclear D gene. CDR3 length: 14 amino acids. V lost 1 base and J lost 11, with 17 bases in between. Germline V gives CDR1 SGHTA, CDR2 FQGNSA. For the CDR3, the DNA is TGTGCCAGCAGCTTAGGTAGGAAACGGGTATCGGCTTTCTTT. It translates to CASSLGRKRVSAFF.

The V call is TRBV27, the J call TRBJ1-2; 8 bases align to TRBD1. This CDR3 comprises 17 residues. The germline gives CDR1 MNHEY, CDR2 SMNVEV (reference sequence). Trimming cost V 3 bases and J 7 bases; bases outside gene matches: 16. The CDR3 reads CASSFLPRQGSFGGYTF. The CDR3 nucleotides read TGTGCCAGCAGTTTCCTACCGCGACAGGGGTCCTTTGGTGGCTACACCTTC.

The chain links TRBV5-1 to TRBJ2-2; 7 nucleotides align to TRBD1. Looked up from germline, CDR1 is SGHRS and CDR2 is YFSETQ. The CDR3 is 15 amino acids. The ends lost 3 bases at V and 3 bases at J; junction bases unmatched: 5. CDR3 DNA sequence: TGCGCCAGCAGCTGGGCCGGGACAGACACCGGGGAGCTGTTTTTT. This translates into CASSWAGTDTGELFF. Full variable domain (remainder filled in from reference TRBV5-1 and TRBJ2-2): KAGVTQTPRYLIKTRGQQVTLSCSPISGHRSVSWYQQTPGQGLQFLFEYFSETQRNKGNFPGRFSGRQFSNSRSEMNVSTLELGDSALYLCASSWAGTDTGELFFGEGSRLTVL.